This TCR beta chain came from a study of T cells after posttransplantation cyclophosphamide. The CDR3 loop spans 17 amino acids. V was pared by 3 bases and J by 4 bases, with 6 bases of the junction left unmatched. Germline CDR1 and CDR2: SGHRS and YFSETQ. Busulfan-fludarabine conditioning, marrow transplant, and cyclophosphamide on days +3 and +4 were administered. This table comes from immunoSEQ multiplex PCR, and its TCRdb copy is limited to in-frame clones, with some not included. The sample yields approximately 45,000 clones, 90% seen once. V is TRBV5-1 and J is TRBJ2-3; TRBD2 matches 15 bases. The sequenced sample was PBMCs, obtained about 62 days after allogeneic stem cell transplant with posttransplant cyclophosphamide. This receptor was identified in a male patient aged 60-69 years who received an allogeneic stem cell transplant from a related donor and was CMV-positive. Some T cells may trace back to the graft donor. CDR3 sequence (DNA): TGCGCCAGCAGCTCCGGGACTAGCGGGGGGCGGGCAGATACGCAGTATTTT. Translation: CASSSGTSGGRADTQYF.